A single T cell receptor (beta chain) is shown here with its context. This clone has more than one count but fewer than ten. It has no known antigen specificity. Per-nucleotide qualities are absent, and no much larger clonotype sits a single base away. The record originates from a study of blood T cell repertoires in COVID-19 (dated by TCRdb to the early 2020s). About the study as a whole: Samples from collaborators originated in the United States, Italy and Spain and spanned both the acute and convalescent phases of COVID-19. The repertoires were released in a freely available public database meant as a resource for research on the immune response to SARS-CoV-2. The samples were drawn from the first 160 participants of the ongoing ImmuneRACE study and from over 950 subjects provided by 6 global collaborators. The dataset comprised deeply sampled blood TCRbeta repertoires from subjects exposed to, actively infected with, or recovered from COVID-19. Where available, HLA class I and class II types were obtained from metadata supplied by the sample provider rather than from assay-based typing. The material from the prospective study consisted of cDNA or gDNA derived from T cells, B-cell-depleted T cells, or PBMCs. Nearly every sample came with metadata listing a de-identified subject ID, COVID-19 status, age in years and sex. The study at large found these results: The amount of clinical and demographic metadata varied by source and participant and was provided uncurated.

Spanning cysteine to phenylalanine, the CDR3 consists of 17 amino acids. CDR3 DNA only is kept here, 51 bases in frame from base 1. Deletion took 1 base off V and 1 base off J, with a span of 17 bases between the germline ends. The germline V gene provides CDR1 SGDLS and CDR2 YYNGEE. TCRbeta CDR3 regions were amplified from genomic DNA using the immunoSEQ Assay, a bias-controlled multiplex PCR. The authors' analysis ran thus. The number of nucleated cells in each sample was estimated from the amplification of reference gene primers within the assay. Sequence reads were collapsed and filtered to measure the absolute abundance of every unique TCRbeta CDR3 rearrangement. For each sample, productive Simpson clonality was calculated as the square root of Simpson's diversity index across productive rearrangements. Held by TCRdb, this immuneACCESS table contains in-frame sequences only and omits some clones. Under half of the omission traces to an unresolved V gene where checked; the cause of the rest is unknown. V and J calls and clone size are given by that table; D and trimming were obtained from the DNA. Recorded for this sample are 300,000 to 350,000 clones; around 90% of them occurred a single time. The ten largest clones represent less than 3.5% of the sample.

In Seattle, one collaborating source enrolled patients while the infection was active and tracked those patients longitudinally over the course of disease. Each collaborating institution followed its own protocols to collect whole blood in K2EDTA tubes. For TCRbeta analysis, collaborators shipped samples as frozen whole blood, isolated PBMCs, or DNA extracted from either of those sample types. The chain links TRBV9 with TRBJ1-1, with no confident D gene call. Material for sequencing was peripheral blood. This clonotype originated in a woman aged 30 to 39 with COVID-19, enrolled during active disease. The sequenced DNA: TGTGCCAGCAGCGTAAGGTCCGGGGTGTCTGGGAACACTGAAGCTTTCTTT. Its coded protein is CASSVRSGVSGNTEAFF.